This TCR beta chain is drawn from a study of radiotherapy plus CTLA-4 blockade in lung cancer. Study background: Objective responses emerged in 15% to 20% of patients, and around 31% attained disease control.

On this clone: What it recognizes is unknown.

The method was immunoSEQ multiplex PCR; TCRdb's version includes in-frame clones alone and lacks a portion of them. Here the sample spans some 90,000 clones, over 80% being singletons. Germline assignment: CDR1 ENHRY and CDR2 SYGVKD. This CDR3 region has 17 residues. The V and J ends lost 6 bases and 0 bases, in that order; junction bases with no gene match: 13. Whole-study results and caveats: Peripheral blood showed expansion of tumor-derived TCR clones after radiotherapy and ipilimumab. Interferon-beta and early blood T cell clone dynamics reportedly predicted response best.

Here the sequenced sample was peripheral blood, taken from a patient treated with radiotherapy plus ipilimumab. This TCR was sampled from a human donor with non-small cell lung cancer who had stable disease on radiotherapy plus ipilimumab. The J gene is TRBJ1-2, the V gene TRBV10-3; 7 nucleotides line up with TRBD1. The CDR3 here is CAIRTIGQATTNYGYTF. The CDR3 DNA reads TGTGCCATCAGGACTATAGGACAGGCGACGACTAACTATGGCTACACCTTC.